This TCR beta chain is drawn from a study of patients and donors after allogeneic stem cell transplantation. TCRdb reprocessed the RT-PCR reads with MiXCR, giving one entry per CDR3 protein. The table includes 150,000 to 200,000 distinct CDR3 sequences, approximately 24% detected once. This clonotype was seen ten or more times. From germline, CDR1 is LNHNV and CDR2 YYDKDF (reference sequence). V was pared by 4 bases and J by 6 bases, with 6 bases of the junction left unmatched. The CDR3 totals 15 residues. The TCR originated in a human donor who was either an allogeneic HSCT recipient or a stem cell or donor lymphocyte infusion donor (not recorded which). It is not recorded whose cells these are; they may come from a transplant donor. This rearrangement joins TRBV15 to TRBJ1-5, with TRBD1 matching over 10 bases. The sequencing input was blood, either unsorted or a sorted T cell fraction (not recorded which). Here the CDR3 DNA reads TGTGCCACCAGCAATCTGGACAGGGGGTTTCAGCCCCAGCATTTT. Translated, it gives CATSNLDRGFQPQHF.